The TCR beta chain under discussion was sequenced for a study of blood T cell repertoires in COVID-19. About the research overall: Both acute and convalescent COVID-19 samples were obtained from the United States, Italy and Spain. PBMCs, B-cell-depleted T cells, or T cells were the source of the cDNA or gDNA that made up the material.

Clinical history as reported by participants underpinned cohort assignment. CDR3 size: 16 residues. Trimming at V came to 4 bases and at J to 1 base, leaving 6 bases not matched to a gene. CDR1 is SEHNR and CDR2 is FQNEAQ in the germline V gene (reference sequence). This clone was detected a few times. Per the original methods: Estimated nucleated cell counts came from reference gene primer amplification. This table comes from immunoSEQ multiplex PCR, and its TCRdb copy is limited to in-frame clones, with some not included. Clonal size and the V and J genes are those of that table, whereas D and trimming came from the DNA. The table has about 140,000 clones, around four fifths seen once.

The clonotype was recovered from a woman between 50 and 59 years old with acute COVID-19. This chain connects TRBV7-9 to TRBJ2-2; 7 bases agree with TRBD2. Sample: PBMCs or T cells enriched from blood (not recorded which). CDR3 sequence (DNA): TGTGCCAGCAGCTCAAGGGAGCGGGGGAACACCGGGGAGCTGTTTTTT. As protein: CASSSRERGNTGELFF.